The 10 T cell receptor beta chains presented below share a single source sample, sequenced in a study of control samples from healthy donors and cancer patients. Profiled with immunoSEQ multiplex PCR; TCRdb holds only in-frame clones, not every one. The data hold about 180,000 clones, with approximately 92% observed a single time. Sequenced material: blood. Receptors originate from a young man in good health.

The CDR3 spells CASSIGQAGSGANVLTF. The CDR3 region has the DNA TGCGCCAGCAGCATTGGGCAGGCCGGATCTGGGGCCAACGTCCTGACTTTC. The gene calls are TRBV5-1 and TRBJ2-6; D not resolved. Trimming stripped 4 bases from V and 1 base from J, with 15 bases between. The CDR3 is 17 amino acids. Germline lookup yields CDR1 SGHRS and CDR2 YFSETQ.

The chain uses TRBV6-5 and TRBJ2-1; the match to TRBD2 covers 16 bases. The germline gives CDR1 MNHEY, CDR2 SVGAGI. This CDR3 has 16 residues. The V gene end was trimmed by 2 bases and the J gene end by 12 bases; junction bases not matched to a gene: 7. The CDR3 here is CASSYGTSGGVWRQFF. In DNA, the CDR3 is TGTGCCAGCAGTTACGGGACTAGCGGGGGGGTATGGCGGCAGTTCTTC.

The rearrangement links TRBV11-2 to TRBJ1-1; a weak D match, TRBD1 (5 bases). Germline V CDR1 and CDR2: SGHAT, FQNNGV. The germline V and J ends were trimmed by 3 bases and 1 base, with 12 bases remaining between them. CDR3 length: 15 amino acids. CDR3: CASSFQGLRNTEAFF. CDR3 sequence (DNA): TGTGCCAGCAGCTTCCAGGGTTTGAGGAACACTGAAGCTTTCTTT.

V usage is TRBV3-1 (or the pseudogene TRBV3-2) and J usage is TRBJ2-7; TRBD2 agrees at 8 bases. The length of the CDR3 is 16 residues. Germline CDR1 and CDR2: LGHDT and YNNKEL (reference sequence). With V trimmed by 2 bases and J by 6 bases, 12 bases remained unmatched. CDR3 amino acids: CASSQMSGRPDREQYF. The DNA of the CDR3 is TGTGCCAGCAGCCAAATGAGCGGGAGACCCGATCGCGAGCAGTACTTC.

The rearrangement joins TRBV7-2 to TRBJ1-3; tentative D call: TRBD1 (5 bases). Germline CDR1 and CDR2: SGHTA and FQGNSA. The length of the CDR3 is 14 residues. Trimming removed 8 bases at V and 4 bases at J, with 15 bases between. CDR3 nucleotide sequence: TGTGCCAGCCTCATAGGGTCAGGGGGAAACACCATATATTTT. This translates into CASLIGSGGNTIYF.

This clone was seen a single time. The chain carries TRBV28 and TRBJ2-5; TRBD2 might be the D (5 bases). V shed 7 bases and J shed 5 bases, with 11 bases lying between them. CDR1 is MDHEN and CDR2 is SYDVKM in the germline V gene. This CDR3 region has 12 residues. The CDR3, as DNA: TGTGCCAGCAATACGAGGGCTGAGACCCAGTACTTC. This gives the protein CASNTRAETQYF.

V usage is TRBV27 and J usage is TRBJ2-5, with unresolved D. V was clipped by 7 bases and J by 3 bases, with 3 bases between them. The CDR3 spans 10 residues. Per germline, CDR1 MNHEY and CDR2 SMNVEV (reference sequence). The CDR3 loop reads CASKEETQYF. The DNA of the CDR3 is TGTGCCAGCAAGGAAGAGACCCAGTACTTC.

V gene TRBV18 combines with J gene TRBJ2-7; 11 bases are a match to TRBD1. The trim removed 8 bases at V and 10 bases at J, leaving 13 bases unmatched. Germline CDR1 is KGHSH and CDR2 is LQKENI. CDR3 length: 14 amino acids. In nucleotides, the CDR3 is TGTGCCAGCCAAGCGGGACAGGGGGTAGAAACCCAGTACTTC. This encodes CASQAGQGVETQYF.

CDR3 sequence (DNA): TGTGCCAGCAGTTTAGGGGGGACTAGCGGGAAATATGTTGAGCAGTTCTTC. Its protein product is CASSLGGTSGKYVEQFF. The chain joins TRBV28 to TRBJ2-1, with TRBD2 matching 13 bases. This CDR3 comprises 17 residues. V dropped 2 bases and J dropped 9; count of bases not matched to a gene: 10. From germline, CDR1 is MDHEN and CDR2 SYDVKM.

V usage is TRBV4-1 and J usage is TRBJ1-6; D is undetermined. CDR1 is MGHRA and CDR2 is YSYEKL in the germline V gene. There are 17 residues in the CDR3. V was shortened by 0 bases and J by 5 bases, with 14 bases between the two germline ends. The CDR3 region is CASSQDGRVTDNSPLHF. The CDR3 region has the DNA TGCGCCAGCAGCCAAGATGGGAGGGTTACTGATAATTCACCCCTCCACTTT.